This T cell receptor beta chain was recovered during a study of graft-versus-host responses after intestinal transplantation. The method was immunoSEQ multiplex PCR; TCRdb's version includes in-frame clones alone and lacks a portion of them. The sample yields approximately 60,000 clones, 85% to 95% seen once. CDR3 size: 15 residues. Looked up from germline, CDR1 is SNHLY and CDR2 is FYNNEI. V trimming: 6 bases; J trimming: 4 bases; junction bases outside the gene matches: 8. About this clone itself: Antigen specificity is unknown.

The chain is built from TRBV2 and TRBJ2-3; 9 bases align to TRBD1. The receptor was isolated from a human donor who was the organ donor for an intestinal transplant. This specimen consisted of unstimulated CD8+ T cells sorted from spleen or lymph node cells, obtained before transplant. CDR3 sequence reads: CASSERDRVSDTQYF. In nucleotides, the CDR3 is TGTGCCAGCAGCGAGCGGGACAGGGTCTCAGATACGCAGTATTTT.